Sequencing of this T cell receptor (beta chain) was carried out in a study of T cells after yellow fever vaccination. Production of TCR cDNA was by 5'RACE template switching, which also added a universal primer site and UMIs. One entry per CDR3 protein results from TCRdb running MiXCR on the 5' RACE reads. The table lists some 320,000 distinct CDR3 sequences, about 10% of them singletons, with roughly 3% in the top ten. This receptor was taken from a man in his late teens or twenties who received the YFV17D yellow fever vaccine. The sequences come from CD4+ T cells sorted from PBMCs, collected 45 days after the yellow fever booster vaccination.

The CDR3 protein is CSARRENEQFF. The DNA for the CDR3 is TGCAGTGCGAGACGGGAAAATGAGCAGTTCTTC. This sequence joins TRBV20-1 and TRBJ2-1; D is possibly TRBD2 (5 bases). The CDR3 sequence is 11 residues long. V lost 6 bases, J lost 7 bases, and 10 bases lay in between. Germline values: CDR1 DFQATT, CDR2 SNEGSKA (reference sequence).